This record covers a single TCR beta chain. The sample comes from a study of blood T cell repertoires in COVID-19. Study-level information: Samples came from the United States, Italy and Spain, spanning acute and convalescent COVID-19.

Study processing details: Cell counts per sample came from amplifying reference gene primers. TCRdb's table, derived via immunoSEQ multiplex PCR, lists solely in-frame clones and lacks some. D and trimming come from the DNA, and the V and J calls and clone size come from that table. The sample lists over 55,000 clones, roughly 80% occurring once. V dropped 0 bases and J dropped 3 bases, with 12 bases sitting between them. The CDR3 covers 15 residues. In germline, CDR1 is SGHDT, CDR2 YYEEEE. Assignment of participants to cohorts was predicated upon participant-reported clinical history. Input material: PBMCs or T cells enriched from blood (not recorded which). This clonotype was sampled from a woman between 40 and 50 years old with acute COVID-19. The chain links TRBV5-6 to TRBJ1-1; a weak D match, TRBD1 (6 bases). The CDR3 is CASSLGQGMDTEAFF. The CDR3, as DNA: TGTGCCAGCAGCTTGGGGCAGGGGATGGACACTGAAGCTTTCTTT.